This entry lists 9 T cell receptor beta chains sequenced from one sample in a study of T cell repertoires in cytomegalovirus infection. No antigen has been assigned to these receptors. TCRdb re-called the reads with MiXCR, one entry per CDR3 protein. Of approximately 990,000 distinct CDR3 sequences listed, around 29% are singletons. This sample comprised cultured CD8+ T cells from PBMCs, obtained from culture after CMV antigen stimulation. These receptors were collected from a human donor in good health (CMV status not recorded). Some clones in this sample may be carry-over from other donors' samples.

This clonotype was counted between two and nine times. This chain joins TRBV7-9 and TRBJ1-1, with 7 bases aligning to TRBD1. CDR3 length: 17 residues. Trimming cost V 1 base and J 0 bases; bases outside gene matches: 8. Per the germline V gene, CDR1 is SEHNR and CDR2 is FQNEAQ (reference sequence). CDR3 residues: CASSLGWQGDMNTEAFF. The CDR3 nucleotides are TGTGCCAGCAGCTTAGGATGGCAGGGGGATATGAACACTGAAGCTTTCTTT.

At least ten counts were recorded for this clonotype. This chain links TRBV7-2 with TRBJ1-1; a weak D match, TRBD1 (5 bases). The germline V and J ends were trimmed by 11 bases and 1 base, with 14 bases remaining between them. Looked up from germline, CDR1 is SGHTA and CDR2 is FQGNSA. The CDR3 runs 13 residues. The CDR3 loop is CASTWGENTEAFF. The CDR3 coding sequence is TGTGCCTCCACCTGGGGGGAGAACACTGAAGCTTTCTTT.

This clonotype was seen more than once but under ten times. DNA for the CDR3: TGTGCCAGCAGTAAGCCCCAGCATTTT. Encoded protein: CASSKPQHF. V is TRBV6-1 and J is TRBJ1-5; no firm D call. CDR3 length equals 9 residues. V lost 5 bases and J 8 bases, leaving 1 base between the germline ends. Germline CDR1 reads MNHNS; CDR2 reads SASEGT.

V gene TRBV7-6 combines with J gene TRBJ1-2, with D possibly being TRBD1 (5 bases). CDR3 size: 15 residues. The V end was cut by 5 bases, the J end by 0 bases, with 13 bases between. The germline CDR1 and CDR2 sequences are SGHVS and FNYEAQ. The CDR3 protein is CASSESKGTNYGYTF. CDR3 sequence (DNA): TGTGCCAGCAGCGAATCGAAGGGGACTAACTATGGCTACACCTTC.

This clonotype was found many times. The chain carries TRBV7-2 and TRBJ2-7; D is unresolved. The V gene's germline CDR1 is SGHTA and CDR2 FQGNSA. V lost 3 bases and J 4 bases, leaving 25 bases between the germline ends. The CDR3 is 18 residues long. The CDR3: CASSFTPAGSIPPYEQYV. In DNA form, the CDR3 reads TGTGCCAGCAGCTTTACCCCCGCCGGTTCGATCCCCCCATACGAGCAGTACGTC.

This chain connects TRBV28 to TRBJ1-3; D remains ambiguous. Germline CDR1 MDHEN, CDR2 SYDVKM. Trimming took 5 bases from V and 1 from J, leaving 15 bases between them. The CDR3 is 16 amino acids. The CDR3 here is CASSTALGGSGNTIYF. The CDR3, as DNA: TGTGCCAGCAGTACGGCCCTGGGTGGGTCTGGAAACACCATATATTTT.

The chain is built from TRBV7-9 and TRBJ1-1; TRBD1 aligns across 7 bases. The CDR3 covers 18 residues. The junction had 19 bases not matched to a gene; V was cut back by 5 bases and J by 4 bases. From germline, CDR1 is SEHNR and CDR2 FQNEAQ (reference sequence). CDR3 sequence: CASSPEVAGGTFGTEAFF. For the CDR3, the DNA is TGTGCCAGCAGCCCAGAGGTGGCAGGGGGTACGTTTGGCACTGAAGCTTTCTTT.

The chain couples TRBV12-3 or TRBV12-4 to TRBJ1-2, with 9 bases aligning to TRBD1. V shed 2 bases and J 1 base; nucleotides not matched to a gene: 2. This CDR3 contains 15 residues. The CDR3 DNA sequence: TGTGCCAGCAGTTTACTGGACAGGGGTAACTATGGCTACACCTTC. Translation gives CASSLLDRGNYGYTF.

Note on this clonotype: This may come from a read error, since a much larger clone is one base off. The chain uses TRBV28 and TRBJ2-5; D might be TRBD1 or TRBD2, each matching 5 bases. Germline CDR1 and CDR2: MDHEN and SYDVKM. V shed 2 bases and J shed 6 bases, with 16 bases lying between them. The CDR3 covers 15 residues. CDR3 residues: CASSLLRDPVKTQYF. The CDR3 DNA is TGTGCCAGCAGTTTACTCCGGGACCCCGTGAAGACCCAGTACTTC.